Shown below are 27 T cell receptor beta chains from a single sample sequenced in a study of beta chain features in type 1 diabetes. Expressed TCRB transcripts were sequenced after all isolated RNA was converted to cDNA. Profiled with immunoSEQ multiplex PCR; TCRdb holds only in-frame clones, not every one. Here the sample spans some 360,000 clones, around a fifth being singletons. Sequenced sample: naive CD4+ T cells from blood. Every receptor here comes from a woman aged 18-29 years in good health.

This clone was counted a few times. The chain carries TRBV19 and TRBJ2-2, with D maybe TRBD2 (5 bases). This CDR3 is built from 13 residues. Trimming removed 9 bases from V and 1 base from J, with 9 bases in between. Germline V lookup: CDR1 LNHDA, CDR2 SQIVND (reference sequence). CDR3 DNA: TGTGCCAGCCTTACTAGGAACACCGGGGAGCTGTTTTTT. It codes for CASLTRNTGELFF.

This clone was detected a few times. The V call is TRBV2, the J call TRBJ2-7, with a weak D call TRBD2 (5 bases). CDR1 and CDR2 (germline): SNHLY, FYNNEI. Between the trimmed V and J ends, which lost 5 bases and 6 bases, there was a span of 11 bases. This CDR3 comprises 12 residues. CDR3: CASSTDSLEQYF. CDR3 coding DNA: TGTGCCAGCAGTACGGACTCCCTCGAGCAGTACTTC.

This rearrangement joins TRBV7-2 to TRBJ2-4; 11 positions match TRBD2. J gave up 9 bases and V 4 bases, and 11 bases lay outside the gene matches. The CDR3 runs to 16 residues. Per the germline V gene, CDR1 is SGHTA and CDR2 is FQGNSA. The CDR3 spells CASSSGLAVKGSIQYF. The CDR3 DNA follows: TGTGCCAGCAGCTCGGGACTAGCGGTCAAAGGTTCCATTCAGTACTTC.

The V call is TRBV20-1, the J call TRBJ1-2, with a tentative D call TRBD1 (6 bases). Germline CDR1 reads DFQATT; CDR2 reads SNEGSKA (reference sequence). CDR3 length: 11 residues. V shed 5 bases and J shed 6 bases, with 10 bases lying between them. Here the CDR3 reads CSAGGRDGYTF. The CDR3 DNA reads as TGCAGTGCTGGGGGCAGGGATGGCTACACCTTC.

The chain is built from TRBV6-5 and TRBJ2-1, with a tentative D call TRBD2 (5 bases). Trimming removed 6 bases at V and 0 bases at J, with 12 bases between. The CDR3 has 15 amino acids. Germline V gene data show CDR1 as MNHEY and CDR2 as SVGAGI. DNA for the CDR3: TGTGCCAGCAGCCCCCTGGGGAGCTCCTACAATGAGCAGTTCTTC. Its protein product is CASSPLGSSYNEQFF.

This clone occurred a few times. This chain connects TRBV15 to TRBJ2-7, with a tentative D call TRBD2 (5 bases). The length of the CDR3 is 15 residues. Germline V gives CDR1 LNHNV, CDR2 YYDKDF (reference sequence). V lost 1 base and J 2 bases, leaving 12 bases between the germline ends. The CDR3 sequence: CATSRGSGDTYEQYF. The CDR3 nucleotides are TGTGCCACCAGCAGAGGAAGCGGAGATACCTACGAGCAGTACTTC.

This clone occurred a few times. J is TRBJ1-1 and V is TRBV7-9, with 8 bases fitting TRBD1. The germline gives CDR1 SEHNR, CDR2 FQNEAQ (reference sequence). The V segment lost 5 bases and the J segment 0 bases; nucleotides outside the gene matches: 14. The CDR3 contains 18 residues. The CDR3 region has the DNA TGTGCCAGCAGCCCCCAGTCCGGACAGGGCTTCATGAACACTGAAGCTTTCTTT. Its translation: CASSPQSGQGFMNTEAFF.

This clone has just a few counts. The J gene is TRBJ1-1, the V gene TRBV27; D is possibly TRBD1 (5 bases). The CDR3 loop spans 16 amino acids. Germline V gives CDR1 MNHEY, CDR2 SMNVEV (reference sequence). Trimming stripped 4 bases from V and 2 bases from J, with 17 bases between. Here the CDR3 reads CASSSGPATGNTEAFF. The CDR3 nucleotides read TGTGCCAGCAGTTCCGGGCCGGCAACAGGAAACACTGAAGCTTTCTTT.

This clone was seen a few times. The chain carries TRBV4-1 and TRBJ2-7; TRBD2 aligns across 14 bases. The CDR3 sequence is 15 residues long. V lost 1 base to trimming and J lost 4 bases; unmatched junction nucleotides: 0. CDR1 is MGHRA, CDR2 YSYEKL, per germline. The CDR3 sequence is CASSQGLAGGYEQYF. CDR3 DNA sequence: TGCGCCAGCAGCCAAGGACTAGCGGGAGGGTACGAGCAGTACTTC.

This clone occurred a few times. The genes are TRBV5-4 and TRBJ1-1; 7 bases are shared with TRBD1. Trimming at V came to 10 bases and at J to 0 bases, leaving 6 bases not matched to a gene. Germline V gene sequence: CDR1 SGHNT, CDR2 YYREEE (reference sequence). CDR3 length equals 13 residues. CDR3 amino acids: CALQTGLNTEAFF. The DNA of the CDR3 is TGTGCCCTACAGACAGGGCTGAACACTGAAGCTTTCTTT.

The chain has TRBV11-1 and TRBJ2-1; TRBD2 matches at 11 bases. The V segment lost 3 bases and the J segment 2 bases; nucleotides outside the gene matches: 3. This CDR3 is built from 16 residues. CDR1 is SGHAT, CDR2 FQDESV, per germline (reference sequence). CDR3 amino acids: CASSLGLAETYNEQFF. Written as DNA, the CDR3 is TGTGCCAGCAGCTTGGGACTAGCGGAGACCTACAATGAGCAGTTCTTC.

The gene calls are TRBV7-9 and TRBJ2-1; a possible D gene is TRBD2 (6 bases). Per the germline V gene, CDR1 is SEHNR and CDR2 is FQNEAQ (reference sequence). V shed 7 bases and J shed 0 bases, with 16 bases lying between them. The CDR3 length is 16 residues. For the CDR3, the DNA is TGTGCCAGCACCCTGCGGGGCCGTAGCTCCTACAATGAGCAGTTCTTC. Translating gives CASTLRGRSSYNEQFF.

This clone was seen a few times. The V call is TRBV5-1, the J call TRBJ2-5, with 7 bases matching TRBD1. Germline loops: CDR1 SGHRS, CDR2 YFSETQ. Trimming removed 2 bases from V and 2 bases from J; junction bases left unmatched: 9. This CDR3 is 16 amino acids long. CDR3 residues: CASSLGDSTPQETQYF. CDR3 in DNA: TGCGCCAGCAGCTTAGGGGACAGCACACCTCAAGAGACCCAGTACTTC.

This clone was seen a handful of times. The chain couples TRBV7-9 to TRBJ1-5, with TRBD1 matching 10 bases. V gave up 3 bases and J gave up 6 bases; unmatched junction bases: 2. The CDR3 sequence is 14 residues long. Germline CDR1 SEHNR, CDR2 FQNEAQ (reference sequence). CDR3 DNA: TGTGCCAGCAGCTTCGGACAGGGGGTTCAGCCCCAGCATTTT. It specifies CASSFGQGVQPQHF.

This clone was counted between two and nine times. V and J are TRBV30 and TRBJ2-3; D is ambiguous. The CDR3 has 13 amino acids. Germline V CDR1 and CDR2: GTSNPN, SVGIG (reference sequence). Between the trimmed V and J ends, which lost 8 bases and 6 bases, there was a span of 18 bases. CDR3 region: CAGGKIARDTQYF. For the CDR3, the DNA is TGTGCCGGCGGAAAAATCGCGAGGGATACGCAGTATTTT. The full variable domain, with the rest looked up from reference TRBV30 and TRBJ2-3, is SQTIHQWPATLVQPVGSPLSLECTVEGTSNPNLYWYRQAAGRGLQLLFYSVGIGQISSEVPQNLSASRPQDRQFILSSKKLLLSDSGFYLCAGGKIARDTQYFGPGTRLTVL.

In its sample, this clone was seen a few times. V and J are TRBV6-6 and TRBJ1-5, with 7 bases aligning to TRBD1. Germline lookup yields CDR1 MNHNY and CDR2 SVGAGI (reference sequence). The CDR3 runs to 14 residues. V lost 7 bases, J lost 2 bases, and 5 bases stayed unmatched. The CDR3, as DNA: TGTGCCAGCATGCCCGGACAGGGCAATCAGCCCCAGCATTTT. Its protein is CASMPGQGNQPQHF.

This clone has a handful of counts. The rearrangement uses TRBV7-2 and TRBJ1-6; perhaps TRBD1 as D (6 bases). V lost 5 bases, J lost 7 bases, and 15 bases lay in between. This CDR3 has 15 residues. The germline CDR1 and CDR2 sequences are SGHTA and FQGNSA. The CDR3 sequence is CASSQRTDRNSPLHF. The CDR3 bases are TGTGCCAGCAGCCAACGGACAGACCGAAATTCACCCCTCCACTTT. The full variable domain, with the rest looked up from reference TRBV7-2 and TRBJ1-6, is GAGVSQSPSNKVTEKGKDVELRCDPISGHTALYWYRQSLGQGLEFLIYFQGNSAPDKSGLPSDRFSAERTGGSVSTLTIQRTQQEDSAVYLCASSQRTDRNSPLHFGNGTRLTVT.

The rearrangement joins TRBV5-3 to TRBJ1-5; D uncertain. TRBV5-3 counts as an open reading frame of uncertain function. Trimming left V 4 bases short and J 4 bases short, with 3 bases between. The CDR3 is 11 amino acids. CDR3 protein: CARSQNQPQHF. DNA for the CDR3: TGTGCCAGAAGCCAAAATCAGCCCCAGCATTTT.

The chain uses TRBV25-1 and TRBJ1-1, with D possibly matching TRBD1 (5 bases). Germline V gene sequence: CDR1 MGHDK, CDR2 SYGVNS. V was shortened by 5 bases and J by 3 bases, with 13 bases between the two germline ends. The CDR3 loop spans 14 amino acids. This chain's CDR3 is CASSKTDGDTEAFF. CDR3 nucleotide sequence: TGTGCCAGCAGTAAGACAGATGGAGACACTGAAGCTTTCTTT.

The chain couples TRBV9 to TRBJ2-1; 7 nucleotides agree with TRBD2. Germline CDR1 reads SGDLS; CDR2 reads YYNGEE. After removal of 1 base from V and 3 bases from J, the junction contained 7 bases not matched to a gene. The CDR3 is 16 residues long. In nucleotides, the CDR3 is TGTGCCAGCAGCGTATACGGAGCGGGACTCTACAATGAGCAGTTCTTC. Amino acids: CASSVYGAGLYNEQFF.

The chain is built from TRBV9 and TRBJ2-3, with 10 bases that match TRBD1. Germline loops: CDR1 SGDLS, CDR2 YYNGEE. This CDR3 contains 16 residues. J gave up 3 bases and V 0 bases, and 4 bases lay outside the gene matches. CDR3 coding DNA: TGTGCCAGCAGCGTAGACGGGACAGGGGTTACAGATACGCAGTATTTT. Protein: CASSVDGTGVTDTQYF.

This clone was counted between two and nine times. The chain recombines TRBV9 with TRBJ1-2, with D perhaps TRBD1 (5 bases). The CDR3 is 12 residues long. Germline V lookup: CDR1 SGDLS, CDR2 YYNGEE. V gave up 0 bases and J gave up 7 bases, with 7 bases separating them. The CDR3 nucleotides are TGTGCCAGCAGCGTAGGACAGTCTGGCTACACCTTC. Protein: CASSVGQSGYTF.

This chain joins TRBV14 and TRBJ2-7; tentative D call: TRBD1 (6 bases). CDR3 length equals 12 residues. Looked up from germline, CDR1 is SGHDN and CDR2 is FVKESK. Trimming pared 2 bases from V and 6 bases from J, leaving 8 bases between. The CDR3 bases are TGTGCCAGCAGCCAAACAGGGCCCGAGCAGTACTTC. Translating it yields CASSQTGPEQYF.

This sequence joins TRBV5-4 and TRBJ2-3; 9 bases line up with TRBD1. The V segment lost 4 bases and the J segment 2 bases; nucleotides outside the gene matches: 5. Germline CDR1 reads SGHNT; CDR2 reads YYREEE (reference sequence). CDR3 size: 15 residues. As DNA, the CDR3 is TGTGCCAGCAGCGCCCGGACAGGGGTCACAGATACGCAGTATTTT. Translated: CASSARTGVTDTQYF.

The CDR3 reads CASSSGQGVREQYF. As DNA, the CDR3 is TGTGCCAGCAGCTCGGGACAGGGAGTGAGAGAGCAGTACTTC. J is TRBJ2-7 and V is TRBV7-9, with 9 bases matching TRBD1. The CDR3 consists of 14 residues. Trimming took 4 bases from V and 7 from J; bases not matched to a gene: 8. The V gene's germline CDR1 is SEHNR and CDR2 FQNEAQ (reference sequence).

The rearrangement uses TRBV4-2 and TRBJ1-4; D ambiguous. V shed 1 base and J shed 11 bases, with 23 bases lying between them. The CDR3 runs to 17 residues. The germline V gene has CDR1 LGHNA and CDR2 YNFKEQ. Here the CDR3 reads CASSQAFSGSPSVKLFF. The CDR3 DNA reads TGTGCCAGCAGCCAAGCCTTTTCGGGGTCCCCCTCTGTGAAACTGTTTTTT.

This clone has more than one count but fewer than ten. J is TRBJ2-3 and V is TRBV27; the match to TRBD2 covers 11 bases. Germline V gene lookup returns CDR1 MNHEY and CDR2 SMNVEV (reference sequence). The V segment lost 6 bases and the J segment 5 bases; nucleotides outside the gene matches: 4. This CDR3 is 14 amino acids long. CDR3 sequence reads: CASRLAGAKDTQYF. CDR3 sequence (DNA): TGTGCCAGCAGACTAGCGGGGGCGAAAGATACGCAGTATTTT.